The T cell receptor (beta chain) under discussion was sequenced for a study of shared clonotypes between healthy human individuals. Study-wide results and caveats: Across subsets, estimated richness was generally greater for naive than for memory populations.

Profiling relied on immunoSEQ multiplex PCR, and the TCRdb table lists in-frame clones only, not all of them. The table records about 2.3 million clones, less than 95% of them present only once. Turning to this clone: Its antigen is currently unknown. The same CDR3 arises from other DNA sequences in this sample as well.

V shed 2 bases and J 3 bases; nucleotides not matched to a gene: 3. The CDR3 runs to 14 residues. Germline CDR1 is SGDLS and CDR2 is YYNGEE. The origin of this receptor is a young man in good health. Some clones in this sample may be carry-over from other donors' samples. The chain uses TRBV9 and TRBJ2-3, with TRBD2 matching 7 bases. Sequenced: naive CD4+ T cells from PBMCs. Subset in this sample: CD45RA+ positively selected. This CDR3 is CASSVRGRTDTQYF. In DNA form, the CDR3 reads TGTGCCAGCAGCGTGCGCGGGAGAACAGATACGCAGTATTTT.